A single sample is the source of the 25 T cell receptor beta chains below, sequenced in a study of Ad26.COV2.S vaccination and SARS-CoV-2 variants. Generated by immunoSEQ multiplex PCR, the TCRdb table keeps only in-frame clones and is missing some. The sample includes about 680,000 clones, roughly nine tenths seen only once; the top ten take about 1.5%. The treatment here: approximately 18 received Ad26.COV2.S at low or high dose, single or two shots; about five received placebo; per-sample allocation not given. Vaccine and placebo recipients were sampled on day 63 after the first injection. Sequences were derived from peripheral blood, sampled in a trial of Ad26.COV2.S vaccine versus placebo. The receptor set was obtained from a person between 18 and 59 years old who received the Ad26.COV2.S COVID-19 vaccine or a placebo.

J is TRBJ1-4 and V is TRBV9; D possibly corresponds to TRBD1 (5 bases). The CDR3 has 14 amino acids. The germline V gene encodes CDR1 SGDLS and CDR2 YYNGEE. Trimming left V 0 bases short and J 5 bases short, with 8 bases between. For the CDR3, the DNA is TGTGCCAGCAGCGTAGGGACACGGAATGAAAAACTGTTTTTT. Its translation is CASSVGTRNEKLFF.

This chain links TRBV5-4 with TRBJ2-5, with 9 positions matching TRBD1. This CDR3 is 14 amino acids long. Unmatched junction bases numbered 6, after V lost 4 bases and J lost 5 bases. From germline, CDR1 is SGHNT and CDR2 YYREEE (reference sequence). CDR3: CASSPDRGRETQYF. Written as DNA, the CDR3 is TGTGCCAGCAGCCCGGACAGGGGACGGGAGACCCAGTACTTC.

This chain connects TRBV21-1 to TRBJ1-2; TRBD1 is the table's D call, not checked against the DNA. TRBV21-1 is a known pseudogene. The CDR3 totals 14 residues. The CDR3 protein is CASSKGRQGYGYTF. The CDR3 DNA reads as TGTGCCAGCAGCAAAGGGAGACAGGGGTATGGCTACACCTTC.

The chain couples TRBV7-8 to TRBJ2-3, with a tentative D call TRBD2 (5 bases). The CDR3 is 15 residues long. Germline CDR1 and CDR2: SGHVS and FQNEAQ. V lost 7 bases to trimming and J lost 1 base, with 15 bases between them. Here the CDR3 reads CASKGPERRTDTQYF. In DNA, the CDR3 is TGTGCCAGCAAGGGTCCGGAGCGGCGCACAGATACGCAGTATTTT.

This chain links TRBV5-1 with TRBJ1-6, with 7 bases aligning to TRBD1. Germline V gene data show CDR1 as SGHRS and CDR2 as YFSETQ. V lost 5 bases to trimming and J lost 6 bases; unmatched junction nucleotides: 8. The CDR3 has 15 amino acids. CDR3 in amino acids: CASRATQGRNSPLHF. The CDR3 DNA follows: TGCGCCAGCAGAGCGACACAGGGGCGTAATTCACCCCTCCACTTT.

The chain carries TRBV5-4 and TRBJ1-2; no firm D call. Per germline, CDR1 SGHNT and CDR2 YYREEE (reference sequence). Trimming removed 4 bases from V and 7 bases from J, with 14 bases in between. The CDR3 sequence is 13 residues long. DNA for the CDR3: TGTGCCAGCAGCCCCCTTACCGGGGTTGGCTACACCTTC. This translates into CASSPLTGVGYTF.

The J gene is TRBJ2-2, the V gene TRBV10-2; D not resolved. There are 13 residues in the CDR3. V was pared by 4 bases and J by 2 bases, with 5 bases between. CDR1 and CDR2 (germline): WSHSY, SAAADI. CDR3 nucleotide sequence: TGCGCCAGCAGTGTGGGAAACACCGGGGAGCTGTTTTTT. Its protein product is CASSVGNTGELFF.

The CDR3 sequence: CASHRGNEKLFF. The CDR3 region has the DNA TGTGCCAGCCACCGGGGGAATGAAAAACTGTTTTTT. The rearrangement joins TRBV7-9 to TRBJ1-4; D is possibly TRBD1 (5 bases). This CDR3 has 12 residues. Germline lookup yields CDR1 SEHNR and CDR2 FQNEAQ (reference sequence). Trimming left V 8 bases short and J 5 bases short, with 9 bases between.

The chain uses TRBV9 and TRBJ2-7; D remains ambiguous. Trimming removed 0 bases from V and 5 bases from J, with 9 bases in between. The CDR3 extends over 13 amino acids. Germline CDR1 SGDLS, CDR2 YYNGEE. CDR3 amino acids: CASSVVPSDEQYF. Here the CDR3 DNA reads TGTGCCAGCAGCGTAGTGCCATCAGACGAGCAGTACTTC.

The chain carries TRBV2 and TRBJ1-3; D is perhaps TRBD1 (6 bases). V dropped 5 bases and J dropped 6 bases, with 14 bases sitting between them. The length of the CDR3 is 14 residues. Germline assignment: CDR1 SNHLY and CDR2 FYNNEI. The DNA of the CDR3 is TGTGCCAGCAGTACCGACAGGATGGCAAACACCATATATTTT. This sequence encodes CASSTDRMANTIYF.

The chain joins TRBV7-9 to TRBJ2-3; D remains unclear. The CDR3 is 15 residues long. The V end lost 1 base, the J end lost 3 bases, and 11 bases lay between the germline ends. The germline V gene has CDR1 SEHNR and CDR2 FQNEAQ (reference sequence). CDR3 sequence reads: CASSLDLVLTDTQYF. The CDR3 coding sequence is TGTGCCAGCAGCTTAGATCTTGTACTAACAGATACGCAGTATTTT.

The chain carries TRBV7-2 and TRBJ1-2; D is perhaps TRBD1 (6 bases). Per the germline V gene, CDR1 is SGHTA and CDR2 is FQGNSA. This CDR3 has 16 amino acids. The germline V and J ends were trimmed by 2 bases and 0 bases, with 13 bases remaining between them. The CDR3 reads CASSLRRGAANYGYTF. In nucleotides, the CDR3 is TGTGCCAGCAGCTTAAGGCGGGGGGCTGCTAACTATGGCTACACCTTC.

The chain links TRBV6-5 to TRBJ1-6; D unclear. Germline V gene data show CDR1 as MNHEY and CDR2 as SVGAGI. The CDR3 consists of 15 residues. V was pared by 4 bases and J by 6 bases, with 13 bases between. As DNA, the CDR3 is TGTGCCAGCAGTTTTTTGGGTGGTTTTAATTCACCCCTCCACTTT. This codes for CASSFLGGFNSPLHF.

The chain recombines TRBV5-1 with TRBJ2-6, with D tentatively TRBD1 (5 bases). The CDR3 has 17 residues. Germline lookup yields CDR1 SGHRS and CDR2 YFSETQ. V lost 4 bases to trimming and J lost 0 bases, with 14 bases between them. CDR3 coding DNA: TGCGCCAGCAGCCGAATTGACAGTTCCTCTGGGGCCAACGTCCTGACTTTC. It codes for CASSRIDSSSGANVLTF. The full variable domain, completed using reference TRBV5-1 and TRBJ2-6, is KAGVTQTPRYLIKTRGQQVTLSCSPISGHRSVSWYQQTPGQGLQFLFEYFSETQRNKGNFPGRFSGRQFSNSRSEMNVSTLELGDSALYLCASSRIDSSSGANVLTFGAGSRLTVL.

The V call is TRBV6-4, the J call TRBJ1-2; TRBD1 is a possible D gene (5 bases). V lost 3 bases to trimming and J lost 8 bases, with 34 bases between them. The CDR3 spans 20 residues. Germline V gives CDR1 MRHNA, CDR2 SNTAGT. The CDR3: CASSEWGRSPLIGGIMGYTF. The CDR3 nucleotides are TGTGCCAGCAGTGAATGGGGCCGAAGCCCCCTTATCGGCGGGATTATGGGCTACACCTTC.

CDR3 residues: CSVASTAYGYTF. The CDR3 bases are TGCAGCGTTGCTTCGACAGCCTATGGCTACACCTTC. The rearrangement joins TRBV29-1 to TRBJ1-2; D is possibly TRBD1 (5 bases). CDR3 size: 12 residues. Germline loops: CDR1 SQVTM, CDR2 ANQGSEA. With 4 bases removed from V and 4 bases from J, the gap between germline ends came to 10 bases.

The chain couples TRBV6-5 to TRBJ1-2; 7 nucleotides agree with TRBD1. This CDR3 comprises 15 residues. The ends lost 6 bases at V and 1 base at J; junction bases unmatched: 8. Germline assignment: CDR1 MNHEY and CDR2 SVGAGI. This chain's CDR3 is CASSTGTALNYGYTF. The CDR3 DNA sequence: TGTGCCAGCAGCACCGGGACAGCTCTTAACTATGGCTACACCTTC.

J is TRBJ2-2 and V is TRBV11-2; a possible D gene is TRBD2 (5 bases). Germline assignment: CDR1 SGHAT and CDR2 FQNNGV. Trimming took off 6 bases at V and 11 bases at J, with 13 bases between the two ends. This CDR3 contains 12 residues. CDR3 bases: TGTGCCAGCAGTTCGGACTGGTTCGAGCTGTTTTTT. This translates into CASSSDWFELFF.

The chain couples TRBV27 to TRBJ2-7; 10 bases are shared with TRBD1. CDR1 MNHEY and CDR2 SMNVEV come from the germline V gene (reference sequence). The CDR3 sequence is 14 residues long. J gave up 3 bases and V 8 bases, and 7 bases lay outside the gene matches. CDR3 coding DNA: TGTGCCAGCTCCCGGGACAGGGGACACTACGAGCAGTACTTC. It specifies CASSRDRGHYEQYF.

The CDR3 bases are TGTGCCAGCAGCTTGGCGGGGACTAGCGGTAACTCCTACAATGAGCAGTTCTTC. It encodes CASSLAGTSGNSYNEQFF. The chain employs TRBV5-6 and TRBJ2-1; 11 nucleotides agree with TRBD2. After removal of 0 bases from V and 0 bases from J, the junction contained 5 bases not matched to a gene. The germline gives CDR1 SGHDT, CDR2 YYEEEE. The CDR3 contains 18 residues.

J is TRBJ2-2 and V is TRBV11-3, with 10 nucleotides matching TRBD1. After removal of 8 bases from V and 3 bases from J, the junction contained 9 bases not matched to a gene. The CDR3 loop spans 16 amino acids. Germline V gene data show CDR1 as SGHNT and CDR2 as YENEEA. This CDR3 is CASGPGTGDHTGELFF. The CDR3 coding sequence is TGTGCCAGCGGACCCGGGACAGGGGACCACACCGGGGAGCTGTTTTTT.

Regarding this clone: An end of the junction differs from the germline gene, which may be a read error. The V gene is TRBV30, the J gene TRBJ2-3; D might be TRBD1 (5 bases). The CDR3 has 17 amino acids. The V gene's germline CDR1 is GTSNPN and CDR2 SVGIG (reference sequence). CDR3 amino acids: CAWSQLPLGWGTDTQYF. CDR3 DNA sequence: TGTGCCTGGAGTCAGCTCCCCCTAGGATGGGGCACCGATACGCAGTATTTT.

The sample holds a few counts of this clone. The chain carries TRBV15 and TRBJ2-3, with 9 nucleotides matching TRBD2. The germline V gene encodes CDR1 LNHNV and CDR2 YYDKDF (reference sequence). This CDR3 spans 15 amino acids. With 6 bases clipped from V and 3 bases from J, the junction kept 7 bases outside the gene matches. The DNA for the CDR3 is TGTGCCACCAGAAAAGCGGGAGGCGGGACAGATACGCAGTATTTT. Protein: CATRKAGGGTDTQYF.

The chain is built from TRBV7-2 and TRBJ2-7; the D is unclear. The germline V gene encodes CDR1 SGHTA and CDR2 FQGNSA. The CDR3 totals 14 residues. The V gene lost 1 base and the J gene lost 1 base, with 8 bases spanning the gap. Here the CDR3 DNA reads TGTGCCAGCAGCTTAGTTGGCAGGTCCTACGAGCAGTACTTC. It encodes CASSLVGRSYEQYF.

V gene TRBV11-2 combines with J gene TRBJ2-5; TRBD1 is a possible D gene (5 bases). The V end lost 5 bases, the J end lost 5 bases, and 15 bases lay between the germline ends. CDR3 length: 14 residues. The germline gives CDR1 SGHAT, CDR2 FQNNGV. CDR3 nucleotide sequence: TGTGCCAGCAGCCTGTCAGCAGGGCTGGAGACCCAGTACTTC. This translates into CASSLSAGLETQYF.